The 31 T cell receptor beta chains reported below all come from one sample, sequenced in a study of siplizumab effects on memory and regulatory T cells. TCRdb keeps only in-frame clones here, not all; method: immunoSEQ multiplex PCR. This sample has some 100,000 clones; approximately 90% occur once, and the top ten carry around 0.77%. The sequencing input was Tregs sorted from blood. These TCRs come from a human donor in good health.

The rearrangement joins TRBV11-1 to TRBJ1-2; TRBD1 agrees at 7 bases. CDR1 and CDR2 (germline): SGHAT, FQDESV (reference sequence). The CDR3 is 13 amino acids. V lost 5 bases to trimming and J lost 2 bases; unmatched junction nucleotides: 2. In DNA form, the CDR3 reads TGTGCCAGCAGCGCGACAGGGAACTATGGCTACACCTTC. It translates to CASSATGNYGYTF.

The CDR3 here is CASSNRVTDTQYF. CDR3 nucleotides: TGCGCCAGCAGCAACAGGGTCACAGATACGCAGTATTTT. V usage is TRBV5-1 and J usage is TRBJ2-3, with D tentatively TRBD1 (6 bases). There are 13 residues in the CDR3. Germline V gene data show CDR1 as SGHRS and CDR2 as YFSETQ. V was cut by 4 bases and J by 2 bases, with 8 bases left in between.

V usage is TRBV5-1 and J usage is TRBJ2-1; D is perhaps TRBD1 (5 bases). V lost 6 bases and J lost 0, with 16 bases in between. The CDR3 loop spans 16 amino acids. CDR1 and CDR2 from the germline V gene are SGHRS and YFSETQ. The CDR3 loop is CASTPGAVSSYNEQFF. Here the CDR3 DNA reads TGCGCCAGCACCCCTGGGGCGGTCAGCTCCTACAATGAGCAGTTCTTC.

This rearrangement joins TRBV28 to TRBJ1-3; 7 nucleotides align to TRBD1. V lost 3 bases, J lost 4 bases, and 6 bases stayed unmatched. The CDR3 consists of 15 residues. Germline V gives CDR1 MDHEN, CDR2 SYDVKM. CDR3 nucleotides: TGTGCCAGCAGTTTTAGGGGGCTGGAGGGAAACACCATATATTTT. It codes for CASSFRGLEGNTIYF.

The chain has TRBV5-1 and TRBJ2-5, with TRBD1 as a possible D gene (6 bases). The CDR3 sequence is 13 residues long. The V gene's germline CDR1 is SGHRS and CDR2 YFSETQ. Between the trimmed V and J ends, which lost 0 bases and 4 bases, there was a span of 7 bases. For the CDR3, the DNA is TGCGCCAGCAGCTTGGTCAGGGGAGAGACCCAGTACTTC. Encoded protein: CASSLVRGETQYF.

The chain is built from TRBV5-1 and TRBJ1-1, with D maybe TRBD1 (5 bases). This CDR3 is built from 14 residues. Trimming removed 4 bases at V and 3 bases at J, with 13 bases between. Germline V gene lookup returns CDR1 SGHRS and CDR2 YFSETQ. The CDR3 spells CASSASWGDTEAFF. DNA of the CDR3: TGCGCCAGCAGCGCCTCTTGGGGGGACACTGAAGCTTTCTTT.

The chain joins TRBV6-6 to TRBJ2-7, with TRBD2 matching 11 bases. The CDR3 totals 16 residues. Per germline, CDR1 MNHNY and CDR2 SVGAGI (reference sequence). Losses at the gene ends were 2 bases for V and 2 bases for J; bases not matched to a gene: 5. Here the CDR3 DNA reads TGTGCCAGCAGTTACCCTCCACTAGCGGGAGCCTACGAGCAGTACTTC. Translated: CASSYPPLAGAYEQYF.

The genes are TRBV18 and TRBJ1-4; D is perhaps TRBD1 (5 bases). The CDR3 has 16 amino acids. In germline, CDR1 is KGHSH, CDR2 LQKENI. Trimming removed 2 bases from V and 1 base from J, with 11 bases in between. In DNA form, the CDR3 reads TGTGCCAGCTCACCAAACGGGGCGGGAACTAATGAAAAACTGTTTTTT. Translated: CASSPNGAGTNEKLFF.

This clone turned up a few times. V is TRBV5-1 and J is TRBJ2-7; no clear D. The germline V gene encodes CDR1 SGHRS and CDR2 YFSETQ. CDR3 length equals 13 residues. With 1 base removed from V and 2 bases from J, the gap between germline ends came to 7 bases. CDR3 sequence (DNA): TGCGCCAGCAGCTTGCAGGTGCCCTACGAGCAGTACTTC. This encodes CASSLQVPYEQYF.

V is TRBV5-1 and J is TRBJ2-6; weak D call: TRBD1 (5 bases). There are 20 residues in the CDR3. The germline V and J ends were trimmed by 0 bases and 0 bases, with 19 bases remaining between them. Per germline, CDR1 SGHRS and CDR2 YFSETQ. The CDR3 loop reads CASSLGTSPPSVSGANVLTF. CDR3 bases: TGCGCCAGCAGCTTGGGGACATCCCCCCCGAGCGTCTCTGGGGCCAACGTCCTGACTTTC.

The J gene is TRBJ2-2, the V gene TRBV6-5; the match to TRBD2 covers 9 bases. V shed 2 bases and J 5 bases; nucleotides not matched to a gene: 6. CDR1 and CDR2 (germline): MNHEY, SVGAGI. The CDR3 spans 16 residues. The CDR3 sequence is CASSYPRGGATGELFF. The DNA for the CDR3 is TGTGCCAGCAGTTACCCGCGGGGGGGCGCGACCGGGGAGCTGTTTTTT.

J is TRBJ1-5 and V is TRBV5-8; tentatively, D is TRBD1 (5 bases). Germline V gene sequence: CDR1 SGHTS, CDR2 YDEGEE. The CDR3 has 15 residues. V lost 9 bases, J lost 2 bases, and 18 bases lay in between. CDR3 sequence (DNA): TGTGCCACCCAGCTCCGCAGGGAGGGCAATCAGCCCCAGCATTTT. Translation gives CATQLRREGNQPQHF.

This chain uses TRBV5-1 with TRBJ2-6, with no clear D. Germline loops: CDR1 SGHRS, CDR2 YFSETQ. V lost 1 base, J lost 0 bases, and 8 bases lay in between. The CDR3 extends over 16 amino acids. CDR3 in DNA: TGCGCCAGCAGCTTGACGGCAGACTCTGGGGCCAACGTCCTGACTTTC. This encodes CASSLTADSGANVLTF.

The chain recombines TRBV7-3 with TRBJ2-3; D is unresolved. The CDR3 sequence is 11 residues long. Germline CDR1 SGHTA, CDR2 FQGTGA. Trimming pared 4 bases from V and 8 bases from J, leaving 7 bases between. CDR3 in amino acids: CASSSVGTQYF. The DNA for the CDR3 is TGTGCCAGCAGCTCCGTGGGTACGCAGTATTTT.

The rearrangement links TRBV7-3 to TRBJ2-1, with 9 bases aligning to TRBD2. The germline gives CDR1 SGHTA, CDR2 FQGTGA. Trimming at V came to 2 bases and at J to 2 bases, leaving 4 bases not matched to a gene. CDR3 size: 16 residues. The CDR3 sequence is CASSLDAGGTYNEQFF. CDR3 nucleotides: TGTGCCAGCAGCTTAGACGCGGGAGGGACCTACAATGAGCAGTTCTTC.

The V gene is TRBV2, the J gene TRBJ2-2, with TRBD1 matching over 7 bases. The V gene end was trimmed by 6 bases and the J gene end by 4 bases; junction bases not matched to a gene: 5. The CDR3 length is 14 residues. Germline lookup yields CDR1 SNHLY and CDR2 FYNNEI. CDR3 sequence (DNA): TGTGCCAGCAGGACAGGGATTGTCACCGGGGAGCTGTTTTTT. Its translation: CASRTGIVTGELFF.

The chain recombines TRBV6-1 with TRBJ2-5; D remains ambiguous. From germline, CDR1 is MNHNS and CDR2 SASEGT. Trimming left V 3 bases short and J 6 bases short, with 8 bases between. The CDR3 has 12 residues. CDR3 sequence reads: CASSDGPQTQYF. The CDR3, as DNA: TGTGCCAGCAGTGATGGGCCGCAGACCCAGTACTTC.

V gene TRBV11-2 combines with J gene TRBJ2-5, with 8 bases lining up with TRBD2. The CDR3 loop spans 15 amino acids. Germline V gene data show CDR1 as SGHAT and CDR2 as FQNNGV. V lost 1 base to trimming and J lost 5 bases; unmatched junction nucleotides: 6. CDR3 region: CASSLVAGGVETQYF. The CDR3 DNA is TGTGCCAGCAGCTTAGTGGCCGGGGGGGTCGAGACCCAGTACTTC.

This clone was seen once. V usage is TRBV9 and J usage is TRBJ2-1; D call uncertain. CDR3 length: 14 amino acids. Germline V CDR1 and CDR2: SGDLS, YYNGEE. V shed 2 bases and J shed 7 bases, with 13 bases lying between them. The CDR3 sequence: CASSVAGFGNEQFF. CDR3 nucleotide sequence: TGTGCCAGCAGCGTCGCTGGGTTTGGAAATGAGCAGTTCTTC.

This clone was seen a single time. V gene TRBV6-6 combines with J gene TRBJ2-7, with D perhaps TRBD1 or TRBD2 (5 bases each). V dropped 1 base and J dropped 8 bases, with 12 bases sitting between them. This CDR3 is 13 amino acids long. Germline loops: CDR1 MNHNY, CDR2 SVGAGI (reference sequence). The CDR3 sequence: CASSYFLGDQQYF. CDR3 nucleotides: TGTGCCAGCAGTTACTTCTTAGGGGACCAGCAGTACTTC.

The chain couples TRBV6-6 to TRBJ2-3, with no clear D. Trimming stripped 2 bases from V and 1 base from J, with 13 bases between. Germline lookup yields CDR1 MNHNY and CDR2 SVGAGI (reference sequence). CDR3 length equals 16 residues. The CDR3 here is CASSYGEGWGTDTQYF. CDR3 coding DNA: TGTGCCAGCAGTTACGGCGAAGGGTGGGGCACAGATACGCAGTATTTT.

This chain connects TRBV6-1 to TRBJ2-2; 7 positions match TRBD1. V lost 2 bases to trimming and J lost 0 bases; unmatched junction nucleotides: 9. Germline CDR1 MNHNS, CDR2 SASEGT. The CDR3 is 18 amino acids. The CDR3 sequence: CASSERGWGQTNTGELFF. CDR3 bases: TGTGCCAGCAGTGAAAGGGGTTGGGGACAGACGAACACCGGGGAGCTGTTTTTT.

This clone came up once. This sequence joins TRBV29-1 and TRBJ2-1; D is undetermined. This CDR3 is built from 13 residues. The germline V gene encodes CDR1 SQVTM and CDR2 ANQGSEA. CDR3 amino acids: CSWRDEDYNEQFF. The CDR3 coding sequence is TGCAGTTGGCGAGACGAAGACTACAATGAGCAGTTCTTC.

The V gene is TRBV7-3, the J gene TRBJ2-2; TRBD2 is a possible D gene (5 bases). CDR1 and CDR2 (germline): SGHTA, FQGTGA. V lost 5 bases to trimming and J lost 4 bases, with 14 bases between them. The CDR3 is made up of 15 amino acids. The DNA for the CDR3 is TGTGCCAGCAGCAAAAGCACGAGGGCCACCGGGGAGCTGTTTTTT. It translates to CASSKSTRATGELFF.

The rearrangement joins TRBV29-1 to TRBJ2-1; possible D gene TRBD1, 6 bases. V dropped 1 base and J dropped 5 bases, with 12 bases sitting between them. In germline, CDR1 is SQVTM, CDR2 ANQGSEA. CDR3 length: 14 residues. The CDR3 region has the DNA TGCAGCGTTGAAGGTTGGGGGCCAAACAATGAGCAGTTCTTC. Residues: CSVEGWGPNNEQFF.

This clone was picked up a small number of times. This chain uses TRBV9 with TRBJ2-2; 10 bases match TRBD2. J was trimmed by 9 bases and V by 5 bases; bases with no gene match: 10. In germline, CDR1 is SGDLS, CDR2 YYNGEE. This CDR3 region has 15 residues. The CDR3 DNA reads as TGTGCCAGCAGTCGTACTCGAGCGGGAGGGAGGGAGCTGTTTTTT. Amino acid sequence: CASSRTRAGGRELFF.

The DNA for the CDR3 is TGTGCCAGCAGTTGGGGGGACAGGACCTACGAGCAGTACTTC. As protein: CASSWGDRTYEQYF. The gene calls are TRBV27 and TRBJ2-7; 8 bases line up with TRBD1. This CDR3 spans 14 amino acids. V lost 4 bases, J lost 2 bases, and 4 bases stayed unmatched. CDR1 MNHEY and CDR2 SMNVEV come from the germline V gene (reference sequence).

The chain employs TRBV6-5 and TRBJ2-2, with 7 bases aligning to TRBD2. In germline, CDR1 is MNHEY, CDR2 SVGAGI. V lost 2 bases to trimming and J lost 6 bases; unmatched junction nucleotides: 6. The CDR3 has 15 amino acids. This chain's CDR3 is CASSYVGGPPGELFF. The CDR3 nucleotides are TGTGCCAGCAGTTACGTGGGAGGGCCCCCCGGGGAGCTGTTTTTT.

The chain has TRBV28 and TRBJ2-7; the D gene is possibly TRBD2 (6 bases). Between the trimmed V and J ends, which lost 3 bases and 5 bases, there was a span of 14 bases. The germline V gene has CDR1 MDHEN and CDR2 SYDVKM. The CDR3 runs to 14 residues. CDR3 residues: CASSLAGPTHEQYF. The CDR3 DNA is TGTGCCAGCAGTTTGGCGGGGCCCACCCACGAGCAGTACTTC.

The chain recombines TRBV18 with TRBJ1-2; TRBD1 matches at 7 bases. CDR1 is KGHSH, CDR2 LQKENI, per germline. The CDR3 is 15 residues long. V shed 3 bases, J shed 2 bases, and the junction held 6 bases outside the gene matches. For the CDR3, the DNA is TGTGCCAGCTCACCTGAGACAGGGACCAACTATGGCTACACCTTC. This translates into CASSPETGTNYGYTF.

The CDR3 here is CASSYSTAGGTEAFF. The CDR3 bases are TGTGCCAGCAGTTACTCGACTGCGGGGGGCACTGAAGCTTTCTTT. The chain couples TRBV6-9 to TRBJ1-1; a weak D match, TRBD1 (5 bases). The CDR3 totals 15 residues. Germline CDR1 reads MNHGY; CDR2 reads SVAAGI. The V and J ends lost 3 bases and 4 bases respectively, with 15 bases between them.